Sequencing of this T cell receptor (beta chain) was carried out in a study of T-cell reconstitution after alpha-beta-depleted transplantation in children. Study-wide findings and caveats: T-cell numbers and diversity one year post-transplant derived largely from freshly generated T cells. At around two months after transplant, the alpha-beta T cells were reportedly derived from several hundred expanded clones that came from non-depleted graft cells. At day 60, the high TCRbeta diversity found in some patients originated from recipient T cells and thymic progenitors that had survived.

With 5 bases removed from V and 4 bases from J, the gap between germline ends came to 5 bases. This CDR3 is built from 11 residues. Germline CDR1 SGHTA, CDR2 FQGNSA. A library of TCRbeta sequences, prepared with unique molecular identifiers, was generated. Using its own MiXCR run on the PCR reads, TCRdb lists one record per CDR3 protein. Here the sample spans tens of thousands of distinct CDR3 sequences, over 4.5% being singletons. The table lists this clonotype with a few counts. Its specificity is unknown. Sequencing was performed on PBMCs, mostly from graft donor cells, taken 60 days after TCRalphabeta/CD19-depleted stem cell transplant. The receptor comes from a female patient aged 2-10 years who had a stem cell transplant for aplastic anemia, so the T cells may come from the graft donor. This chain uses TRBV7-2 with TRBJ2-5, with D unclear. CDR3 in DNA: TGTGCCAGCAGCCACCGAGAGACCCAGTACTTC. Its protein is CASSHRETQYF.